This T cell receptor beta chain was sequenced during a study of identical twins. General observations from the study: There were fewer insertions in abundant cord blood beta clonotypes, but memory repertoires showed no such pattern. The study based its conclusions on cross-sectional statistical analysis and did not follow the same donors. Recombination models fit unrelated individuals' TCR alpha sharing but underestimated twins'.

Template switching (which added a universal primer site) was used, and cDNA carried unique molecular identifiers. Each CDR3 protein gets one entry after TCRdb re-called the 5' RACE reads with MiXCR. The sample includes approximately 620,000 distinct CDR3 sequences, around 8.3% of them seen just once. As concerns this clonotype: The target antigen is unknown.

The sample also formed part of further work on yellow fever vaccine responses in identical twins.

The sequence derives from a woman aged 18-29 years in good health. The sequencing sample was made of PBMCs.

The CDR3 DNA reads as TGTGCCAGCAGTCCCGGGACTATGGGCGAGCAGTACTTC. Translated: CASSPGTMGEQYF. This chain joins TRBV12-3 or TRBV12-4 and TRBJ2-7, with 7 bases identical to TRBD2. Losses at the gene ends were 5 bases for V and 6 bases for J; bases not matched to a gene: 7. The CDR3 loop spans 13 amino acids.